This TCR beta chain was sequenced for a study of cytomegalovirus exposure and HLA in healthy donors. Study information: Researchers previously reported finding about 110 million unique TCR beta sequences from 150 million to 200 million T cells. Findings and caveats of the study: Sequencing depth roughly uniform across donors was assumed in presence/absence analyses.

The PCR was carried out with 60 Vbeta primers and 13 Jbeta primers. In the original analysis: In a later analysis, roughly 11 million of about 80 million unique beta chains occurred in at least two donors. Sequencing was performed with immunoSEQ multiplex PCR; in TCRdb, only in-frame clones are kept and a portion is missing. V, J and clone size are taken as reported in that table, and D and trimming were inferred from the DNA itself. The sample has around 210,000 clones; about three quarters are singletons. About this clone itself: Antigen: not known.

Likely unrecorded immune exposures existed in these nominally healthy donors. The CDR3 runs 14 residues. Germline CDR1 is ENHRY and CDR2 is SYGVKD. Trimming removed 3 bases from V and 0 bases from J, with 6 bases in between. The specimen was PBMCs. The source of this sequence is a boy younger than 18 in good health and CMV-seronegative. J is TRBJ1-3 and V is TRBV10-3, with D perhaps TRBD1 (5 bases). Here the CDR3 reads CAISEQVSGNTIYF. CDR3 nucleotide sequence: TGTGCCATCAGTGAACAGGTCTCTGGAAACACCATATATTTT.